Listed here is a single T cell receptor (beta chain). These data are taken from a study of blood T cell repertoires in COVID-19. Overall study context: Nucleic acid was either cDNA or gDNA, and it came from T cells, B-cell-depleted T cells, or PBMCs.

CDR1 SGHTA and CDR2 FQGTGA come from the germline V gene. The CDR3 spans 16 residues. V lost 5 bases, J lost 5 bases, and 7 bases stayed unmatched. Enrollees, about 18 to 90 years old, lived in 24 US areas. Participant reports of clinical history set cohort assignment. In the study's own analysis: Nucleated cell counts were estimated from reference gene primer amplification. Generated by immunoSEQ multiplex PCR, the TCRdb table keeps only in-frame clones and is missing some. That table gives V, J and clone size, and the DNA gave D and trimming. The data contain hundreds of thousands of clones, roughly 89% of them singletons.

The sequence came from a woman in her 30s who had recovered from COVID-19. The specimen was PBMCs or T cells enriched from blood (not recorded which). The J gene is TRBJ2-5, the V gene TRBV7-3; 14 bases align to TRBD2. Here the CDR3 DNA reads TGTGCCAGCAGCCCGGGACTAGCGGGAGCGGGGGAGACCCAGTACTTC. Encoded protein: CASSPGLAGAGETQYF.